Listed here is a single T cell receptor beta chain. Its specificity is not known. CD8+ and CD4+ T cells were negatively isolated; TEMRA cells were FACS-enriched. The RNA input was roughly 0.45 to 1 ug, and it was reverse transcribed with random hexamers. By means of immunoSEQ multiplex PCR, TCR beta CDR3 spanning 54 Vbeta and 13 Jbeta underwent amplification. One entry per CDR3 protein, called by TCRdb with MiXCR from the immunoSEQ multiplex PCR reads. The profile shows 350,000 to 550,000 distinct CDR3 sequences, 85% to 90% of them singletons. Germline CDR1 SGHNT, CDR2 YENEEA. V gave up 5 bases and J gave up 7 bases, with 15 bases separating them. The CDR3 runs 13 residues. The source of the sample is a study of CD8 T cells in Susac syndrome. Findings and caveats of the study: The authors acknowledged that the study's TCR sequencing and HLA analysis involved relatively few individuals.

This sequence originates from a human donor with multiple sclerosis. The chain joins TRBV11-3 to TRBJ2-7, with a tentative D call TRBD2 (5 bases). Material for sequencing was CD8+ T cells from PBMCs. DNA for the CDR3: TGTGCCAGCAGCCCTCGGGGAAGTATTGAGCAGTACTTC. Its translation is CASSPRGSIEQYF.